The 25 T cell receptor beta chains listed next were all sequenced from one sample in a study of T-cell memory formation after mild COVID-19. TCRdb reprocessed the 5' RACE reads with MiXCR, giving one entry per CDR3 protein. The table lists roughly 560,000 distinct CDR3 sequences, 20% of them singletons. Sequenced sample: PBMCs or a T cell subset sorted from them (not recorded which). Every receptor here comes from an adult woman who had mild COVID-19 (a few samples of this study predate the infection). Cell type and time point are not known.

This clonotype has a handful of counts. The CDR3 DNA sequence: TGCAGTGCACTATGGGACAGGGGGGGCACAGATACGCAGTATTTT. As protein: CSALWDRGGTDTQYF. The genes are TRBV20-1 and TRBJ2-3, with 11 bases fitting TRBD1. The germline gives CDR1 DFQATT, CDR2 SNEGSKA (reference sequence). The ends lost 6 bases at V and 1 base at J; junction bases unmatched: 6. The length of the CDR3 is 15 residues.

This clonotype has a handful of counts. The chain links TRBV24-1 to TRBJ1-1; 9 nucleotides align to TRBD1. The CDR3 is 13 amino acids. The germline gives CDR1 KGHDR, CDR2 SFDVKD. J lost 4 bases, V lost 6 bases, and 2 bases had no gene match. Here the CDR3 DNA reads TGTGCCACCAGTTCGGACAGGGGCACTGAAGCTTTCTTT. It translates to CATSSDRGTEAFF.

This clonotype has more than one count but fewer than ten. J is TRBJ2-1 and V is TRBV9, with D uncertain. Trimming shortened V by 9 bases and J by 0 bases, and 22 bases separated the two germline ends. From germline, CDR1 is SGDLS and CDR2 YYNGEE. The CDR3 consists of 17 residues. In DNA form, the CDR3 reads TGTGCCACCTCAAGAAGCCCGACCCGAAGCTCCTACAATGAGCAGTTCTTC. Residues: CATSRSPTRSSYNEQFF.

V gene TRBV5-1 combines with J gene TRBJ1-2, with unresolved D. V was pared by 3 bases and J by 5 bases, with 14 bases between. The CDR3 consists of 14 residues. Looked up from germline, CDR1 is SGHRS and CDR2 is YFSETQ. The CDR3 here is CASSSSASGYGYTF. CDR3 coding DNA: TGCGCCAGCAGCTCGTCAGCGAGTGGGTATGGCTACACCTTC.

The J gene is TRBJ2-7, the V gene TRBV12-3 or TRBV12-4, with 8 bases that match TRBD1. CDR3 length equals 13 residues. Trimming removed 7 bases from V and 6 bases from J; junction bases left unmatched: 8. The CDR3: CASIPGQAREQYF. CDR3 bases: TGTGCCAGCATCCCGGGACAGGCACGCGAGCAGTACTTC.

The J gene is TRBJ1-2, the V gene TRBV2; TRBD1 matches at 9 bases. Germline values: CDR1 SNHLY, CDR2 FYNNEI. V lost 8 bases and J lost 5; bases outside the gene matches: 15. This CDR3 region has 16 residues. CDR3 in DNA: TGTGCCAGCCTTATTGGGACAGGGCCGCCTCGTTATGGCTACACCTTC. Translated: CASLIGTGPPRYGYTF.

This clonotype was recorded at least ten times. V and J are TRBV18 and TRBJ2-7, with D possibly being TRBD1 (6 bases). CDR3 length: 16 residues. Germline V gives CDR1 KGHSH, CDR2 LQKENI. The V end was cut by 3 bases, the J end by 7 bases, with 22 bases between. CDR3 sequence (DNA): TGTGCCAGCTCACCGGGGGCGTGGGCAGGGCCACGTGAGCAGTACTTC. Translation gives CASSPGAWAGPREQYF.

V is TRBV2 and J is TRBJ2-4; D unclear. The ends were cut back, 1 base at V and 0 bases at J, with 7 bases in the middle. The germline V gene encodes CDR1 SNHLY and CDR2 FYNNEI. The CDR3 length is 15 residues. The CDR3 DNA reads TGTGCCAGCAGTGAAGAACAGATAGCCAAAAACATTCAGTACTTC. Residues: CASSEEQIAKNIQYF. Full variable domain (outside the CDR3, taken from reference TRBV2 and TRBJ2-4): EPEVTQTPSHQVTQMGQEVILRCVPISNHLYFYWYRQILGQKVEFLVSFYNNEISEKSEIFDDQFSVERPDGSNFTLKIRSTKLEDSAMYFCASSEEQIAKNIQYFGAGTRLSVL.

This clonotype was counted a few times. The gene calls are TRBV12-3 or TRBV12-4 and TRBJ2-3, with TRBD2 identical over 9 bases. The CDR3 is 16 residues long. J gave up 0 bases and V 5 bases, and 6 bases lay outside the gene matches. The CDR3 here is CASSLTSGSSTDTQYF. The CDR3 DNA is TGTGCCAGCAGTCTGACTAGCGGTTCTAGCACAGATACGCAGTATTTT.

The J gene is TRBJ2-7, the V gene TRBV9, with D possibly being TRBD1 or TRBD2 (5 bases each). The V and J ends lost 4 bases and 2 bases respectively, with 16 bases between them. The length of the CDR3 is 15 residues. Germline assignment: CDR1 SGDLS and CDR2 YYNGEE. Here the CDR3 reads CASSPLRDATYEQYF. DNA of the CDR3: TGTGCCAGCAGCCCCCTTAGGGACGCAACCTACGAGCAGTACTTC.

The V gene is TRBV7-9, the J gene TRBJ2-1, with D maybe TRBD2 (5 bases). The CDR3 is 17 amino acids. CDR1 SEHNR and CDR2 FQNEAQ come from the germline V gene (reference sequence). V was cut by 5 bases and J by 0 bases, with 17 bases left in between. In nucleotides, the CDR3 is TGTGCCAGCAGCCCTCCCGACGGACTGAGCTCCTACAATGAGCAGTTCTTC. The encoded protein is CASSPPDGLSSYNEQFF.

J is TRBJ2-1 and V is TRBV7-8; 8 positions match TRBD2. Germline CDR1 reads SGHVS; CDR2 reads FQNEAQ. The CDR3 consists of 17 residues. Losses at the gene ends were 5 bases for V and 1 base for J; bases not matched to a gene: 10. In nucleotides, the CDR3 is TGTGCCAGCAGCCTGAGCGGGGGCCTCTATTCCTACAATGAGCAGTTCTTC. As protein: CASSLSGGLYSYNEQFF.

The chain has TRBV7-2 and TRBJ1-2; the D is unclear. V dropped 5 bases and J dropped 8 bases, with 15 bases sitting between them. The CDR3 extends over 13 amino acids. Per germline, CDR1 SGHTA and CDR2 FQGNSA. CDR3: CASSHDGLGGYTF. In nucleotides, the CDR3 is TGTGCCAGCAGCCACGACGGCCTGGGAGGCTACACCTTC.

This chain connects TRBV14 to TRBJ2-3, with 7 bases that match TRBD2. From germline, CDR1 is SGHDN and CDR2 FVKESK. The CDR3 runs 15 residues. Trimming removed 0 bases from V and 1 base from J; junction bases left unmatched: 1. The chain's CDR3 is CASSQDAGGTDTQYF. CDR3 in DNA: TGTGCCAGCAGCCAAGATGCGGGGGGCACAGATACGCAGTATTTT.

This chain joins TRBV7-8 and TRBJ2-3, with 8 bases aligning to TRBD2. Trimming cost V 4 bases and J 1 base; bases outside gene matches: 4. This CDR3 contains 15 residues. From germline, CDR1 is SGHVS and CDR2 FQNEAQ. This CDR3 reads CASSSDGGGTDTQYF. The CDR3 bases are TGTGCCAGCAGCTCAGACGGGGGGGGCACAGATACGCAGTATTTT.

This clonotype came up once. The chain couples TRBV25-1 to TRBJ2-5; 8 bases agree with TRBD1. Trimming removed 4 bases from V and 1 base from J; junction bases left unmatched: 5. CDR3 size: 15 residues. Looked up from germline, CDR1 is MGHDK and CDR2 is SYGVNS. For the CDR3, the DNA is TGTGCCAGCAGTGGAGACAGGGGAGTCCAAGAGACCCAGTACTTC. It specifies CASSGDRGVQETQYF.

The chain couples TRBV20-1 to TRBJ2-5; tentative D call: TRBD2 (7 bases). Trimming took off 3 bases at V and 4 bases at J, with 21 bases between the two ends. Germline loops: CDR1 DFQATT, CDR2 SNEGSKA (reference sequence). The CDR3 length is 16 residues. This CDR3 reads CSARDPRGARLETQYF. Here the CDR3 DNA reads TGCAGTGCTAGGGATCCCCGGGGGGCGCGTTTAGAGACCCAGTACTTC.

The rearrangement links TRBV2 to TRBJ2-1, with 10 bases aligning to TRBD2. Germline assignment: CDR1 SNHLY and CDR2 FYNNEI. Trimming at V came to 3 bases and at J to 3 bases, leaving 5 bases not matched to a gene. CDR3 size: 16 residues. The CDR3 nucleotides are TGTGCCAGCAGTGATGTGACTAGCGGGCTCTACAATGAGCAGTTCTTC. Encoded protein: CASSDVTSGLYNEQFF.

The J gene is TRBJ2-7, the V gene TRBV27; TRBD1 matches at 9 bases. Germline lookup yields CDR1 MNHEY and CDR2 SMNVEV (reference sequence). V shed 2 bases and J 4 bases; nucleotides not matched to a gene: 6. The CDR3 length is 15 residues. Written as DNA, the CDR3 is TGTGCCAGCAGTTTAAGTACAGGGGGCGCGTACGAGCAGTACTTC. The encoded protein is CASSLSTGGAYEQYF.

The chain has TRBV5-1 and TRBJ2-3, with 11 bases lining up with TRBD2. Per the germline V gene, CDR1 is SGHRS and CDR2 is YFSETQ. With 4 bases clipped from V and 5 bases from J, the junction kept 12 bases outside the gene matches. The CDR3 consists of 17 residues. CDR3 in DNA: TGCGCCAGCAGCGGCGGGACTAGCGGACGCCTTATAGATACGCAGTATTTT. Translated, it gives CASSGGTSGRLIDTQYF.

V gene TRBV20-1 combines with J gene TRBJ2-3; TRBD2 aligns across 7 bases. The CDR3 runs 18 residues. The V gene's germline CDR1 is DFQATT and CDR2 SNEGSKA (reference sequence). V was clipped by 0 bases and J by 8 bases; unmatched bases: 20. The CDR3 here is CSARDHRDGGKGHGTQYF. CDR3 DNA sequence: TGCAGTGCTAGAGACCACCGGGACGGGGGGAAGGGTCACGGTACGCAGTATTTT.

This clonotype was observed a few times. V usage is TRBV7-9 and J usage is TRBJ1-1; D not certain. Looked up from germline, CDR1 is SEHNR and CDR2 is FQNEAQ (reference sequence). V lost 5 bases and J lost 0, with 10 bases in between. There are 14 residues in the CDR3. The CDR3 here is CASSPKAMNTEAFF. The CDR3 nucleotides are TGTGCCAGCAGCCCGAAGGCCATGAACACTGAAGCTTTCTTT.

There are a few counts of this clonotype. The chain couples TRBV20-1 to TRBJ2-5; 8 nucleotides line up with TRBD2. The CDR3 consists of 15 residues. Trimming took 6 bases from V and 5 from J; bases not matched to a gene: 14. Germline CDR1 DFQATT, CDR2 SNEGSKA (reference sequence). Here the CDR3 reads CSAEGPGLAGETQYF. The CDR3 DNA is TGCAGTGCCGAGGGACCTGGACTAGCAGGGGAGACCCAGTACTTC.

This chain joins TRBV7-9 and TRBJ1-1; 7 bases match TRBD1. V lost 5 bases to trimming and J lost 4 bases; unmatched junction nucleotides: 10. The length of the CDR3 is 15 residues. The germline V gene has CDR1 SEHNR and CDR2 FQNEAQ (reference sequence). Here the CDR3 reads CASSPTGGTATEAFF. CDR3 nucleotide sequence: TGTGCCAGCAGCCCTACCGGGGGGACAGCCACTGAAGCTTTCTTT.

The rearrangement links TRBV27 to TRBJ2-5, with D uncertain. This CDR3 has 11 amino acids. The V and J ends lost 6 bases and 7 bases respectively, with 9 bases between them. Germline CDR1 is MNHEY and CDR2 is SMNVEV (reference sequence). CDR3 in DNA: TGTGCCAGCAGGCAATTGGGGACCCAGTACTTC. Amino acid sequence: CASRQLGTQYF.